The present T cell receptor (beta chain) was sequenced within a study of blood T cell repertoires in COVID-19. Authors' processing steps: Amplification with reference gene primers provided the estimates of nucleated cell counts. Data came from immunoSEQ multiplex PCR; TCRdb stores just in-frame clones and leaves some out. V and J calls and clone size are those listed in that table; D and trimming were worked out from the DNA. Of over 200,000 clones in the sample, more than 80% were seen once. Trimming took 1 base from V and 4 from J; bases not matched to a gene: 5. The CDR3 has 16 amino acids. CDR1 is SEHNR, CDR2 FQNEAQ, per germline (reference sequence).

The chain joins TRBV7-9 to TRBJ1-5; TRBD1 matches at 9 bases. The TCR was taken from a woman aged 80 or older with COVID-19, enrolled during active disease. The sample consisted of peripheral blood. As DNA, the CDR3 is TGTGCCAGCAGCTTAGTCTTGGGACAGGGTAATCAGCCCCAGCATTTT. Its translation is CASSLVLGQGNQPQHF.